This TCR beta chain came from a study of glioma-infiltrating T cells. TCR alpha and beta CDR3 regions were amplified from RNA using iRepertoire nested multiplex PCR. TCRdb processed the multiplex PCR reads anew with MiXCR; each CDR3 protein has one entry. Among around 190,000 distinct CDR3 sequences listed, roughly two fifths were seen once. V was cut by 0 bases and J by 7 bases, with 7 bases left in between. The CDR3 has 12 amino acids. In germline, CDR1 is SGHNT, CDR2 YYREEE (reference sequence). General study results and limits: Gliomas, especially low-grade, showed above-expected tissue-blood divergence; non-neoplastic patients showed below.

This clonotype turned up a few times. Antigen: not known. The V call is TRBV5-4, the J call TRBJ1-1, with unresolved D. This TCR came from a human donor with low-grade glioma or glioblastoma, undergoing nonglioma brain surgery, or in good health (not recorded which). Specimen: glioma tissue, nonneoplastic brain tissue, or PBMCs (not recorded which). The CDR3 here is CASSLDGREAFF. Here the CDR3 DNA reads TGTGCCAGCAGCTTGGATGGGCGTGAAGCTTTCTTT.